The source of this TCR beta chain is a study of cytomegalovirus exposure and HLA in healthy donors. Study conclusions and caveats: The authors later found HLA-associated TCR beta chains more clonally expanded than equally common others. V- and J-gene trimming in TCR beta was tied to a missense DCLRE1C variant by an analysis performed later.

The PCR used 60 Vbeta and 13 Jbeta primers. Clones were sequenced by immunoSEQ multiplex PCR, and TCRdb holds only the in-frame ones, with some missing. This table holds about 150,000 clones. A remark on this clone: The antigen is unknown.

The clonotype originates from a man aged 30-40 years in good health and CMV-seronegative. Sequencing was performed on PBMCs.

The CDR3 sequence: CASSLYFGASNQPQHF. CDR3 nucleotides: TGTGCCAGCAGTTTGTATTTTGGGGCTAGCAATCAGCCCCAGCATTTT. The rearrangement uses TRBV28 and TRBJ1-5, with TRBD1 as a possible D gene (5 bases). Trimming pared 3 bases from V and 0 bases from J, leaving 12 bases between. There are 16 residues in the CDR3. Germline lookup yields CDR1 MDHEN and CDR2 SYDVKM. The entire variable domain, with the rest obtained from reference TRBV28 and TRBJ1-5, is as follows: DVKVTQSSRYLVKRTGEKVFLECVQDMDHENMFWYRQDPGLGLRLIYFSYDVKMKEKGDIPEGYSVSREKKERFSLILESASTNQTSMYLCASSLYFGASNQPQHFGDGTRLSIL.